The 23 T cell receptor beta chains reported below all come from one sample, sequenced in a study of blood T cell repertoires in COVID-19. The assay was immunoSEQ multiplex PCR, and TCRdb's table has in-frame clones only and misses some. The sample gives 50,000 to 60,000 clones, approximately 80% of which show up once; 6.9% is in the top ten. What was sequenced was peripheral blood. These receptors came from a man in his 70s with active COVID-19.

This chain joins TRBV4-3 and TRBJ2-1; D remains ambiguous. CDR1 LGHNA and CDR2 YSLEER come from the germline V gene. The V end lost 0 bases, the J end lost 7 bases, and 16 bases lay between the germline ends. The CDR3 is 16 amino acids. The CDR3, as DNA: TGCGCCAGCAGCCAAGACCCTAGGTGGGTAATGAATGAGCAGTTCTTC. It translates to CASSQDPRWVMNEQFF.

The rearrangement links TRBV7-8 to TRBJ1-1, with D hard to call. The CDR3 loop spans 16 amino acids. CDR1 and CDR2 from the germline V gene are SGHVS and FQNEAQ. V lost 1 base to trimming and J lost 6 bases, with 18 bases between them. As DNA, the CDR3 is TGTGCCAGCAGCTTAGGACGCGGCGGTCCTGACCCTGAAGCTTTCTTT. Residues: CASSLGRGGPDPEAFF.

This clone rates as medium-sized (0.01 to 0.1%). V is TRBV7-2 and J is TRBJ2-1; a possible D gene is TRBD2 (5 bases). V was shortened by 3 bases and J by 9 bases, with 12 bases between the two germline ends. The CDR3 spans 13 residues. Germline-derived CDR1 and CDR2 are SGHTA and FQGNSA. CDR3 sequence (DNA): TGTGCCAGCAGCTTTGGGAGCTGGGTTGAGCAGTTCTTC. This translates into CASSFGSWVEQFF.

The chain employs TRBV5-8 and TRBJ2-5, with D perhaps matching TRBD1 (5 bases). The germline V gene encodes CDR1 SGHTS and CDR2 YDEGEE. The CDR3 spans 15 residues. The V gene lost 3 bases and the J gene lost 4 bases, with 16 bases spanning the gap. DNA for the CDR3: TGTGCCAGCAGCTACAGGCTAGAGGTTGGAGAGACCCAGTACTTC. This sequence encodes CASSYRLEVGETQYF.

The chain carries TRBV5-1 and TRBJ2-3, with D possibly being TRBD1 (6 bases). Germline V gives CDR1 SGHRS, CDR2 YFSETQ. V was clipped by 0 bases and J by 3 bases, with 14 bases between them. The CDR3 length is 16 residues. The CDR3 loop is CASSLAGTYLTDTQYF. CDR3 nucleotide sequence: TGCGCCAGCAGCTTGGCGGGGACATACCTTACAGATACGCAGTATTTT.

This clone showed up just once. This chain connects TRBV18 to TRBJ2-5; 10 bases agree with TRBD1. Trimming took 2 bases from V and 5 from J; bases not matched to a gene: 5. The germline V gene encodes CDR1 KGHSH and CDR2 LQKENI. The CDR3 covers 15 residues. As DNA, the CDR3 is TGTGCCAGCTCACCAAGACAGGGGGCGAGGGAGACCCAGTACTTC. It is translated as CASSPRQGARETQYF.

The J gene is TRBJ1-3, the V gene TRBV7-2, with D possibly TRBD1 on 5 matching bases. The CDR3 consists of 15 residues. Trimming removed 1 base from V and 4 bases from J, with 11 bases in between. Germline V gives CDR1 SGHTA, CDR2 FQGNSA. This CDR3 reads CASSLEGQVGNTIYF. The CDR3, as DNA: TGTGCCAGCAGCTTAGAGGGGCAGGTGGGAAACACCATATATTTT.

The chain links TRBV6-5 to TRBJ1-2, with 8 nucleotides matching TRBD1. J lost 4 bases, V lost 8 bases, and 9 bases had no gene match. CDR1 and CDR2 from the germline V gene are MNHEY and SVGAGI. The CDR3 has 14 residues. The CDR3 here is CASGTTGASYGYTF. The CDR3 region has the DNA TGTGCCAGCGGAACGACAGGGGCTAGCTATGGCTACACCTTC.

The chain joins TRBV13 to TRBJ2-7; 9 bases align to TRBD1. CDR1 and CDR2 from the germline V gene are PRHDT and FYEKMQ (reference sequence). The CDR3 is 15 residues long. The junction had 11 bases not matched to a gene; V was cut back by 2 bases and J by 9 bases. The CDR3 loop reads CASSLSPGTGSPQYF. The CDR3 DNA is TGTGCCAGCAGCTTATCCCCTGGGACAGGGTCGCCGCAGTACTTC.

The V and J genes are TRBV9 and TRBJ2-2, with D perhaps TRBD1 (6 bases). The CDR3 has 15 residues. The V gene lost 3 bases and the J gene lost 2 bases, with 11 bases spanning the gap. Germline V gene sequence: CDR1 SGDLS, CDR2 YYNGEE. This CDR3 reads CASSGRDTNTGELFF. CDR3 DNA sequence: TGTGCCAGCAGCGGCCGGGACACTAACACCGGGGAGCTGTTTTTT.

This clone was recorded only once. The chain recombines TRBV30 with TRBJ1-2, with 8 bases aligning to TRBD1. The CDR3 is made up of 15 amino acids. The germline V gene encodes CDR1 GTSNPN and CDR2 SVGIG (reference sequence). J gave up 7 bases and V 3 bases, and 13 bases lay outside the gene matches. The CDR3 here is CAWRETDRGTPGYTF. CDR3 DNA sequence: TGTGCCTGGAGAGAAACCGACAGGGGCACTCCTGGCTACACCTTC.

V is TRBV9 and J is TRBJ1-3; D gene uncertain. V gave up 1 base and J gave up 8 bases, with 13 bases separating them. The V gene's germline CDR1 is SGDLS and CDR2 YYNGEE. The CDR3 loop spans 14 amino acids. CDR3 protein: CASSVIGSFDTIYF. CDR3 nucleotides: TGTGCCAGCAGCGTAATTGGCTCCTTTGACACCATATATTTT.

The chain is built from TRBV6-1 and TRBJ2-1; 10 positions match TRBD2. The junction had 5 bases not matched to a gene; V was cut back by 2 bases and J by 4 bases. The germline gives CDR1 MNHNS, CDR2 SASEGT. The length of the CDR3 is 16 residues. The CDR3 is CASSESLAGVYNEQFF. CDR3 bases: TGTGCCAGCAGTGAATCTCTAGCGGGAGTGTACAATGAGCAGTTCTTC.

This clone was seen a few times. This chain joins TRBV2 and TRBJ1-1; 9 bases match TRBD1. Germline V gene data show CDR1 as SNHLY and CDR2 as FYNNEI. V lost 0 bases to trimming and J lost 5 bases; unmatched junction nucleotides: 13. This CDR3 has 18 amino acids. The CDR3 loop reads CASSEAFGQGIDRTEAFF. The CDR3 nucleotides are TGTGCCAGCAGTGAAGCATTTGGACAGGGGATTGACAGAACTGAAGCTTTCTTT.

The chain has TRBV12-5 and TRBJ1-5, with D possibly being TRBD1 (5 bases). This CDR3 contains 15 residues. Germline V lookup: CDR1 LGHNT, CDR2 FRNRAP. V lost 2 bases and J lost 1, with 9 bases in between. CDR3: CASGLLAGSNQPQHF. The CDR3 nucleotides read TGTGCTAGTGGTTTGTTGGCAGGGAGCAATCAGCCCCAGCATTTT.

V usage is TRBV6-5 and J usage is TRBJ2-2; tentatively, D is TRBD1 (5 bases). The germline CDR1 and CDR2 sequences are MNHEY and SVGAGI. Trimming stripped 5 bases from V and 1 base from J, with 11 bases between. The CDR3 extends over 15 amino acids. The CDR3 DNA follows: TGTGCCAGCAGTAAGGGGCTTGGGAACACCGGGGAGCTGTTTTTT. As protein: CASSKGLGNTGELFF.

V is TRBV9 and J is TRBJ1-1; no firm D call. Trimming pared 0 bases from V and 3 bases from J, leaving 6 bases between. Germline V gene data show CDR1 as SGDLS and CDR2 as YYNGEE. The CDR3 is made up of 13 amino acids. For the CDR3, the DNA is TGTGCCAGCAGCGTAGCCTCGTACACTGAAGCTTTCTTT. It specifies CASSVASYTEAFF.

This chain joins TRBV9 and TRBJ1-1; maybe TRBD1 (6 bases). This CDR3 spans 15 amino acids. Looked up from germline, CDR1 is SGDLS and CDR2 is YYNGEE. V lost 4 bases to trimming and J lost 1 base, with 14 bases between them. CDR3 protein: CASSFAVGGNTEAFF. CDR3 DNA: TGTGCCAGCAGCTTCGCGGTAGGGGGGAACACTGAAGCTTTCTTT.

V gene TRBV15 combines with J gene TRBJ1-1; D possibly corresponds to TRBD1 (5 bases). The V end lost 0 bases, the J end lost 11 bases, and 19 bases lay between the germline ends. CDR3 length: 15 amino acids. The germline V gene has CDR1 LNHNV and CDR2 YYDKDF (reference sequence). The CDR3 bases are TGTGCCACCAGCAGAGATCGCGGGGTGGGGGGTGAGGCTTTCTTT. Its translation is CATSRDRGVGGEAFF. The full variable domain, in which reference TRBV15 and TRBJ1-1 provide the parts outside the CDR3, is DAMVIQNPRYQVTQFGKPVTLSCSQTLNHNVMYWYQQKSSQAPKLLFHYYDKDFNNEADTPDNFQSRRPNTSFCFLDIRSPGLGDTAMYLCATSRDRGVGGEAFFGQGTRLTVV.

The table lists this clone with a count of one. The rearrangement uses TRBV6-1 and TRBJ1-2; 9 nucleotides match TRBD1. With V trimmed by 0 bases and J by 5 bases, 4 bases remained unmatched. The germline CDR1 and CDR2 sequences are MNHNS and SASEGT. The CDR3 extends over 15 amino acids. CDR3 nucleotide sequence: TGTGCCAGCAGTGAAGCAACAGGGGGCGGGTATGGCTACACCTTC. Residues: CASSEATGGGYGYTF.

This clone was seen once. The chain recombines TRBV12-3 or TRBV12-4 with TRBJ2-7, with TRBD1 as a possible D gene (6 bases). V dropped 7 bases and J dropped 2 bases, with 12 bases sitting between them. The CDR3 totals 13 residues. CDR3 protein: CASTGQGPYEQYF. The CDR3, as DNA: TGTGCCAGCACGGGCCAGGGGCCCTACGAGCAGTACTTC.

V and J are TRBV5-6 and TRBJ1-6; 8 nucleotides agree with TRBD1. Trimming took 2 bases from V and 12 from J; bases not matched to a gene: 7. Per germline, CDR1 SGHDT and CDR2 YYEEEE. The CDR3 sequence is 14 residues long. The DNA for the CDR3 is TGTGCCAGCAGCTTAGGACAGGGAGTAGGACCCCTCCACTTT. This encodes CASSLGQGVGPLHF. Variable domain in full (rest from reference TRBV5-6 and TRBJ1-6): DAGVTQSPTHLIKTRGQQVTLRCSPKSGHDTVSWYQQALGQGPQFIFQYYEEEERQRGNFPDRFSGHQFPNYSSELNVNALLLGDSALYLCASSLGQGVGPLHFGNGTRLTVT.

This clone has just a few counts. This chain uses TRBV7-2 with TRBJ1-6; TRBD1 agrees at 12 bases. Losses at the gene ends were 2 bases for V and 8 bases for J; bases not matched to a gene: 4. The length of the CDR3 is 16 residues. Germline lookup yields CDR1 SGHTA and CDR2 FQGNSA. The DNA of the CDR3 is TGTGCCAGCAGCTTACCGGGACAGGGGGCTCATTCACCCCTCCACTTT. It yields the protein CASSLPGQGAHSPLHF.